The sample holds a few counts of the clone carrying this T cell receptor beta chain. The PCR was carried out with 60 Vbeta primers and 13 Jbeta primers. This table comes from immunoSEQ multiplex PCR, and its TCRdb copy is limited to in-frame clones, with some not included. The data show some 150,000 clones, roughly 82% seen once. V was cut by 2 bases and J by 8 bases, with 24 bases left in between. The germline gives CDR1 KGHSH, CDR2 LQKENI. The CDR3 consists of 17 residues. The data belong to a study of cytomegalovirus exposure and HLA in healthy donors. Study overall: Unique TCRs numbering approximately 80 million, obtained from HLA-typed donors, made up an early data release.

This receptor was obtained from a man aged 25 to 40 in good health and CMV-seronegative. The chain has TRBV18 and TRBJ1-2, with D maybe TRBD1 (6 bases). The sequenced material came from PBMCs. In DNA form, the CDR3 reads TGTGCCAGCTCACCAGATCGGCCAGGGGTATTTTCTGAGGGCTACACCTTC. Its translation: CASSPDRPGVFSEGYTF.